This entry describes one T cell receptor (beta chain). Its antigen is undetermined. The sample comes from a study of T cell repertoires in cytomegalovirus infection. Study at large: Matching HLA type, along with CMV infection, was indicated by public TCR beta signatures.

MiXCR, applied by TCRdb to the reads, yields one record per CDR3 protein. The sample includes about 160,000 distinct CDR3 sequences, about a fifth of them seen just once. General study findings and limits: Predominance within the ex vivo response was attributable to HLA-C-restricted CMV-specific TCR beta clonotypes. The study identified carriers of CMV plus the relevant HLA from cumulative public TCR beta family frequency.

Trimming pared 4 bases from V and 1 base from J, leaving 16 bases between. This CDR3 has 16 amino acids. Germline values: CDR1 LNHDA, CDR2 SQIVND (reference sequence). Sequencing used CD8+ T cells from cultured PBMCs, obtained from culture after CMV antigen stimulation. The TCR originated in a human donor in good health (CMV status not recorded). Some clones in this sample may be carry-over from other donors' samples. This chain joins TRBV19 and TRBJ1-1; D uncertain. CDR3 residues: CASSTRAIIRNTEAFF. The CDR3 nucleotides are TGTGCCAGTAGTACCCGGGCCATCATAAGGAACACTGAAGCTTTCTTT.